Listed here are 14 T cell receptor beta chains from one sample, sequenced in a study of tumor-infiltrating lymphocytes in oesophageal squamous cell carcinoma. Via MiXCR, TCRdb re-called the PCR reads, giving one row per CDR3 protein. The sample gives 16,000 or so distinct CDR3 sequences, 44% of which show up once; about 42% is in the top ten. The source material was blood. Receptors were obtained from a female donor with esophageal squamous cell carcinoma.

This clonotype is medium-sized. This chain connects TRBV28 to TRBJ1-1; no reliable D call. V lost 3 bases, J lost 2 bases, and 16 bases lay in between. This CDR3 region has 16 residues. Looked up from germline, CDR1 is MDHEN and CDR2 is SYDVKM. The CDR3 here is CASSLTRTAPNTEAFF. CDR3 coding DNA: TGTGCCAGCAGTTTGACCAGGACGGCGCCCAACACTGAAGCTTTCTTT.

The chain couples TRBV7-9 to TRBJ2-7, with 9 bases matching TRBD1. The J call may be mistaken, given a closer DNA end match to TRBJ2-6. The CDR3 runs to 16 residues. Germline values: CDR1 SEHNR, CDR2 FQNEAQ (reference sequence). CDR3 nucleotides: TGTGCCAGCAGCTTGGACAGGGGTTCTGGGGCCAACGTCCTGACTTTC. Its protein product is CASSLDRGSGANVLTF.

This clonotype was detected a few times. The chain recombines TRBV7-2 with TRBJ2-1; D remains ambiguous. V was trimmed by 4 bases and J by 12 bases, leaving 13 bases between them. This CDR3 has 12 residues. CDR1 and CDR2 (germline): SGHTA, FQGNSA. The CDR3 protein is CASSSTLVRQFF. CDR3 nucleotide sequence: TGTGCCAGCAGCTCCACGTTAGTTCGGCAGTTCTTC.

The gene calls are TRBV11-2 and TRBJ2-7; 10 nucleotides align to TRBD2. The J call may be wrong; the DNA end is better matched by TRBJ2-1. CDR3 size: 16 residues. Germline lookup yields CDR1 SGHAT and CDR2 FQNNGV. CDR3 nucleotides: TGTGCCAGCAGCCTACAGAGCGGGAGGGGCGTTAATGAGCAGTTCTTC. Translating gives CASSLQSGRGVNEQFF.

This clonotype was counted many times. The chain joins TRBV5-5 to TRBJ1-1, with TRBD1 matching 10 bases. The junction had 11 bases not matched to a gene; V was cut back by 5 bases and J by 4 bases. Germline CDR1 reads SGHKS; CDR2 reads YYEKEE (reference sequence). The CDR3 runs to 16 residues. The CDR3: CASRKDPGQGFTEAFF. In DNA, the CDR3 is TGTGCCAGCAGAAAAGACCCGGGACAGGGGTTCACTGAAGCTTTCTTT.

The genes are TRBV7-2 and TRBJ2-3, with 8 bases identical to TRBD1. CDR3 size: 13 residues. Germline values: CDR1 SGHTA, CDR2 FQGNSA. Trimming at V came to 2 bases and at J to 14 bases, leaving 9 bases not matched to a gene. CDR3 residues: CASSLQGAQVGYF. CDR3 nucleotides: TGTGCCAGCAGCTTACAGGGGGCGCAAGTGGGGTATTTT.

This clonotype is termed medium-sized (0.01 to 0.1%). The genes are TRBV7-2 and TRBJ2-3, with unresolved D. This CDR3 has 12 amino acids. Germline V gene lookup returns CDR1 SGHTA and CDR2 FQGNSA. Trimming stripped 6 bases from V and 7 bases from J, with 11 bases between. CDR3 bases: TGTGCCAGCAGTTCTATTTCAAATACGCAGTATTTT. Translated: CASSSISNTQYF. Looking up the rest from reference TRBV7-2 and TRBJ2-3 gives the full variable domain: GAGVSQSPSNKVTEKGKDVELRCDPISGHTALYWYRQSLGQGLEFLIYFQGNSAPDKSGLPSDRFSAERTGGSVSTLTIQRTQQEDSAVYLCASSSISNTQYFGPGTRLTVL.

The V and J genes are TRBV11-2 and TRBJ1-1; maybe TRBD1 (5 bases). CDR3 length: 15 amino acids. Germline CDR1 is SGHAT and CDR2 is FQNNGV. V shed 1 base and J shed 5 bases, with 14 bases lying between them. The CDR3: CASSLVLGVGTEAFF. The CDR3 DNA is TGTGCCAGCAGCTTAGTTCTGGGGGTTGGTACTGAAGCTTTCTTT.

This chain joins TRBV7-6 and TRBJ1-4; 10 nucleotides match TRBD2. The J call is in doubt because the DNA end fits TRBJ2-3 better. Germline assignment: CDR1 SGHVS and CDR2 FNYEAQ. CDR3 length: 20 amino acids. The DNA of the CDR3 is TGTGCCAGCAGCTTAGGGGCTGGGGCTAGCGGGAGAACTAGCACAGATACGCAGTATTTT. Residues: CASSLGAGASGRTSTDTQYF.

CDR3 sequence (DNA): TGTGCCAGCAGCGGCGACAGGGGGGGAATAGAGACCCAGTACTTC. Protein sequence: CASSGDRGGIETQYF. This chain uses TRBV7-2 with TRBJ2-5; 9 positions match TRBD1. V gave up 5 bases and J gave up 4 bases; unmatched junction bases: 8. Germline V gene data show CDR1 as SGHTA and CDR2 as FQGNSA. This CDR3 region has 15 residues.

This clonotype qualifies as medium-sized. This chain joins TRBV6-1 and TRBJ2-3; D is ambiguous. CDR1 and CDR2 (germline): MNHNS, SASEGT. The CDR3 sequence is 12 residues long. V was cut by 5 bases and J by 6 bases, with 9 bases left in between. The CDR3 sequence: CASSPSQDTQYF. CDR3 DNA: TGTGCCAGCAGTCCGAGCCAGGATACGCAGTATTTT.

Judged by abundance, this clonotype is medium-sized. The CDR3 coding sequence is TGTGCCAGCAGCTTAGATGAGCGGTTGGGGCAGTTCTTC. It is translated as CASSLDERLGQFF. V gene TRBV7-2 combines with J gene TRBJ2-1, with a possible D match to TRBD2 (5 bases). The CDR3 is made up of 13 amino acids. Between the trimmed V and J ends, which lost 1 base and 12 bases, there was a span of 13 bases. The germline V gene encodes CDR1 SGHTA and CDR2 FQGNSA.

This clonotype has ten or more counts. The V call is TRBV28, the J call TRBJ1-5; TRBD1 is a possible D gene (5 bases). The CDR3 contains 17 residues. From germline, CDR1 is MDHEN and CDR2 SYDVKM. The V and J ends lost 0 bases and 6 bases respectively, with 18 bases between them. This CDR3 reads CASSLWGTGLTRQPQHF. Here the CDR3 DNA reads TGTGCCAGCAGTTTATGGGGTACAGGATTAACGCGTCAGCCCCAGCATTTT.

This clonotype appeared a few times. In DNA, the CDR3 is TGTGCCAGCAGCTTAGCGATGGCAGGGACGAACTATGGCTACACCTTC. Translation gives CASSLAMAGTNYGYTF. This chain links TRBV7-2 with TRBJ1-2, with D possibly being TRBD1 (5 bases). This CDR3 is built from 16 residues. Trimming took 0 bases from V and 2 from J, leaving 13 bases between them. Germline V gives CDR1 SGHTA, CDR2 FQGNSA.